This T cell receptor (beta chain) was recorded in a study of blood T cell repertoires in COVID-19 (dated by TCRdb to about 2020). About the full investigation: Samples covering the acute and convalescent phases of COVID-19 were provided by collaborators in the United States, Italy and Spain. Samples came from the ongoing ImmuneRACE study (first 160 participants) plus 1,254 subjects from 6 global collaborators. The repertoires were made available in a free public database intended to serve as a resource for research on the immune response to SARS-CoV-2. The dataset comprised deeply sampled blood TCRbeta repertoires from subjects exposed to, actively infected with, or recovered from COVID-19. The prospective study material was composed of cDNA or gDNA derived from T cells, B-cell-depleted T cells, or PBMCs. The sample metadata nearly always contained a de-identified subject ID, COVID-19 status, age in years and sex. HLA class I and class II types, where available, came from metadata supplied by the sample provider rather than from assay-based typing. Points the paper makes about the study in general: How much clinical and demographic metadata was included differed by source and by participant, and the metadata was provided uncurated.

Each collaborating institution followed its own protocols to collect whole blood in K2EDTA tubes. For TCRbeta analysis, collaborator samples were shipped as frozen whole blood, as isolated PBMCs, or as DNA extracted from either sample type. In the case of this clone: Its binding antigen is unknown. One base away there is no much larger clone; base qualities are not given.

The immunoSEQ Assay, a bias-controlled multiplex PCR, was used to amplify TCRbeta CDR3 regions from genomic DNA. The authors processed their data as follows. The number of nucleated cells in each sample was estimated by amplification of reference gene primers within the assay. To quantify the absolute abundance of each unique TCRbeta CDR3 rearrangement, sequence reads were collapsed and filtered. For each sample, productive Simpson clonality was calculated as the square root of Simpson's diversity index over productive rearrangements. In its TCRdb copy, this immuneACCESS table keeps in-frame sequences only and misses some clones. Where compared with another copy, unresolved V genes explain less than half of these, and the others have no known cause. V, J and clone size derive from that table, while D and trimming were established from the DNA sequence. The sample table records hundreds of thousands of clones; roughly 83% of these occur just once. The ten largest clonotypes hold approximately 2.6% of the sample.

The V end loses 1 base and the J end loses 10 bases, and a stretch of 8 bases separates them. The CDR3 runs 13 amino acids, cysteine and phenylalanine included. Only the CDR3 region is kept as DNA, spanning 39 bases read in frame from base 1. The germline V gene supplies CDR1 SGHVS and CDR2 FNYEAQ. The TCR sequence derives from a woman in her 70s with active or convalescent COVID-19. The chain joins TRBV7-6 to TRBJ1-6; the D gene is possibly TRBD1, with 6 bases matching. The specimen was peripheral blood. For the CDR3, the sequence is CASSLEGGSPLHF. DNA sequence: TGTGCCAGCAGCTTAGAGGGGGGGTCACCCCTCCACTTT.